This T cell receptor (beta chain) comes out of a study of T cell repertoires in cytomegalovirus infection. Study information: Carrying CMV and the relevant HLA type showed in public TCR beta signatures. Findings of the study overall: Cumulative frequency of public TCR beta families picked out carriers of CMV plus the relevant HLA.

TCRdb recomputed calls from the reads with MiXCR, one row per CDR3 protein. There are 560,000 or so distinct CDR3 sequences in the sample; about 15% occur only once, and about 24% lies in the top ten. Germline CDR1 reads MNHNY; CDR2 reads SVGAGI (reference sequence). This CDR3 spans 14 amino acids. V was cut by 4 bases and J by 0 bases, with 8 bases left in between. At least ten counts were recorded for this clonotype. Its antigen remains unidentified. The receptor comes from a human donor in good health (CMV status not recorded). Some clones in this sample may be carry-over from other donors' samples. The genes are TRBV6-6 and TRBJ2-3, with D possibly being TRBD1 (5 bases). Sequences were obtained from CD8+ T cells from PBMCs. In DNA, the CDR3 is TGTGCCAGCAGTTCCGACAGAAGCACAGATACGCAGTATTTT. It specifies CASSSDRSTDTQYF.